The rows below give T cell receptor beta chains drawn from one sample of a study of blood T cell repertoires in COVID-19. Sequencing was performed with immunoSEQ multiplex PCR; in TCRdb, only in-frame clones are kept and a portion is missing. The data contain about 250,000 clones, more than 65% of them singletons. Sequencing input: peripheral blood. These receptor sequences come from a woman in her forties with active or convalescent COVID-19. CDR3s include the opening cysteine and the closing phenylalanine or tryptophan. A clone size is listed for some rows: how often the clone was seen (once, few, many), or a class if it is expanded.

clone size: NA; J gene: TRBJ1-2; V gene: TRBV19; CDR3 protein: CASSITKGAPYGYTF
clone size: many; J gene: TRBJ1-6; V gene: TRBV3-1/TRBV3-2; CDR3 protein: CASSRGQGHSPLHF
clone size: NA; J gene: TRBJ1-2; V gene: TRBV9; CDR3 protein: CASSVGPGRSNYGYTF
clone size: NA; J gene: TRBJ2-3; V gene: TRBV5-1; CDR3 protein: CASSPGQASTDTQYF
clone size: NA; J gene: TRBJ1-5; V gene: TRBV30; CDR3 protein: CAWSPGGNQPQHF
clone size: NA; J gene: TRBJ1-1; V gene: TRBV5-1; CDR3 protein: CASSKQANTEAFF
clone size: NA; J gene: TRBJ1-1; V gene: TRBV19; CDR3 protein: CASSRRQGTEAFF
clone size: NA; J gene: TRBJ2-1; V gene: TRBV3-1/TRBV3-2; CDR3 protein: CASSPFGGGPYNEQFF
clone size: NA; J gene: TRBJ1-6; V gene: TRBV27; CDR3 protein: CASRKDRGWNSPLHF
clone size: NA; J gene: TRBJ1-2; V gene: TRBV5-4; CDR3 protein: CASSLQQGEGYTF
clone size: NA; J gene: TRBJ2-1; V gene: TRBV7-2; CDR3 protein: CASSRGTGLSYNEQFF
clone size: once; J gene: TRBJ2-2; V gene: TRBV5-1; CDR3 protein: CASSFSGSSTEELFF
clone size: once; J gene: TRBJ2-5; V gene: TRBV3-1/TRBV3-2; CDR3 protein: CASSRPGPSGRKTQYF
clone size: NA; J gene: TRBJ1-1; V gene: TRBV28; CDR3 protein: CASSFGYVTEAFF
clone size: NA; J gene: TRBJ2-1; V gene: TRBV9; CDR3 protein: CASSSPRGWEGYNEQFF
clone size: NA; J gene: TRBJ2-6; V gene: TRBV19; CDR3 protein: CASSRPGTGTSGANVLTF
clone size: NA; J gene: TRBJ2-3; V gene: TRBV4-2; CDR3 protein: CASSQPPNPGRSTDTQYF
clone size: once; J gene: TRBJ1-1; V gene: TRBV2; CDR3 protein: CASSPRQAEAFF
clone size: NA; J gene: TRBJ2-7; V gene: TRBV19; CDR3 protein: CASRDRYEQYF
clone size: NA; J gene: TRBJ1-5; V gene: TRBV7-9; CDR3 protein: CASSDKSSGGYRSNQPQHF